This T cell receptor beta chain was identified during a study of blood T cell repertoires in COVID-19. Study-wide background: The cDNA or gDNA used as material had been derived from T cells, B-cell-depleted T cells, or PBMCs.

This clone has only one observation. Ages ranged from roughly 18 to 100 years, with residence in around 24 US areas. Participants had their cohort set by participant-reported clinical history. Within the 2 weeks before study entry, each person in the exposed group met a COVID-19 case. Data came from immunoSEQ multiplex PCR; TCRdb stores just in-frame clones and leaves some out. This repertoire shows over 200,000 clones, about 88% found once; its top ten account for approximately 4%. V was cut by 1 base and J by 4 bases, with 15 bases left in between. The CDR3 covers 15 residues. The germline V gene has CDR1 GTSNPN and CDR2 SVGIG (reference sequence).

The genes are TRBV30 and TRBJ2-3; TRBD2 is a possible D gene (6 bases). Sequencing input: PBMCs or T cells enriched from blood (not recorded which). The sequence came from a woman in her 30s who had been exposed to COVID-19. This CDR3 is CAWSARGTLSDTQYF. Here the CDR3 DNA reads TGTGCCTGGAGTGCCCGGGGGACCCTGTCAGATACGCAGTATTTT.